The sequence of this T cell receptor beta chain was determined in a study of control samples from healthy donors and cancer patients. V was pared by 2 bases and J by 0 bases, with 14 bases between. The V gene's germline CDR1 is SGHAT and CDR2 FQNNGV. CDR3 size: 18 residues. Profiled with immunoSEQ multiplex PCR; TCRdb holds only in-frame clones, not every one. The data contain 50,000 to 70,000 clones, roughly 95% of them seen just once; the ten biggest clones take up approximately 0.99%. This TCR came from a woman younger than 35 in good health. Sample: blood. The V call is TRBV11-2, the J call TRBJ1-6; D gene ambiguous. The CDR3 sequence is CASSLSKPGSSYNSPLHF. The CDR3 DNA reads TGTGCCAGCAGCTTATCAAAGCCCGGGAGCTCCTATAATTCACCCCTCCACTTT.